The entry below gives a single T cell receptor beta chain sequence along with its context. Its antigen is still unknown. The input lacks base qualities; no much larger clone sits a single base away. This entry belongs to a study of T cells in Graves' hyperthyroidism and ophthalmopathy (dated by TCRdb to about 2019). Describing the broader study: Peripheral blood was sampled at the time of initial diagnosis, prior to any treatment. Prospective prediction of ophthalmopathy was tested in an independent validation cohort of approximately 19 hyperthyroidism patients and some 17 patients who later progressed to ophthalmopathy. TCR Vbeta CDR3 sequencing of 120 to 150 peripheral blood samples (roughly 41 ophthalmopathy, 75 to 85 hyperthyroidism and roughly 17 progressor patients) is reported in the paper. A discovery cohort of approximately 100 patients, approximately 45 with Graves' ophthalmopathy and 55 to 60 with stable Graves' hyperthyroidism, was used to find distinguishing TCR V-J signatures. Thyroid tissue and blood T-cell repertoires from roughly six Graves' hyperthyroidism patients were also compared in the study. The approximately 95 discovery patients were divided at random into training and test sets in a 7:3 ratio. After sampling, hyperthyroidism patients received methimazole starting at 30 mg daily, and ophthalmopathy patients received high-dose intravenous methylprednisolone.

A patient counted as having stable Graves' hyperthyroidism if no progression to ophthalmopathy occurred over 18 months of follow-up. Hyperthyroidism patients were aged 18 to 65 years and newly diagnosed, with disease duration of less than 2 months. Patients with uncontrolled infections, other autoimmune diseases, pregnancy or lactation were excluded. Diagnoses were established on the basis of clinical symptoms, serum thyroxine and TRAb, thyroid ultrasound, and orbital computed tomography. PBMCs were separated from about 10 ml of fresh peripheral blood using Ficoll-Paque density gradient centrifugation. Total RNA was extracted with Trizol reagent, and quality was checked on an Agilent 2100 Bioanalyzer. Per the germline V gene (reference sequence), GTSNPN is the CDR1 and SVGIG is the CDR2. The junction shows trimming of 1 base on V and 3 bases on J, plus 6 bases between the germline ends. From cysteine to phenylalanine, the CDR3 is 13 amino acids long. Only the CDR3 region is kept as DNA, spanning 39 bases read in frame from base 1.

Amplification of TCR beta CDR3 regions was carried out from RNA transcripts. The first round of RT-PCR for the TCR CDR3 was performed with the HTBI primer set and the Qiagen OneStep RT-PCR kit. The libraries were constructed in a second round of multiplex PCR and then size-selected and purified. Libraries were sequenced paired-end with 100 bp reads on an Illumina HiSeq2000. The paper's processing steps were these. Raw data were processed with SOAPnuke, discarding reads with adapters, uncalled bases, mean Phred below 15, or no exact constant-primer or identifier match. High-quality paired reads were merged with COPE v1.2.5, and unique nucleotide sequences were defined as clonotypes. MiTCR v1.1 was used to align clonotypes to the IMGT TRBV, TRBD and TRBJ reference segments. Analysis was restricted to V-J combinations with a frequency above 0.0001, which covered 98% to 99.2% of repertoires. The TCS score was defined as F50 (clonal expansion) divided by E x V (chaos), with BLOSUM62-based TCRdist calculated between CDR3 peptides within each V-J. Welch's t-statistics and random forest reduced roughly 530 V-J features to 10 to 15, which were used in a naive Bayes classifier (R e1071). Starting from the raw public reads, TCRdb applied fastp trimming at Q25, assembled clones with MiXCR and retained in-frame beta chains. Each entry is one CDR3 protein sequence, shown with its most common DNA and genes. In this record, the V and J calls reflect TCRdb's handling and not the investigators' own analysis. The sample records around 600,000 distinct CDR3 sequences, approximately 14% of which are singletons. Around 6.6% of the sample comes from the top ten.

What the work shows at the level of the full study, not this receptor alone: No statistical method was used to set the sample size in advance, and investigators knew the group allocation. Most expanded thyroid clonotypes (frequency above 0.001) were also detected in blood, a finding suggesting that blood repertoires may reflect thyroid immune responses. In cross-validation, a model built on a 13 V-J signature told ophthalmopathy apart from stable hyperthyroidism with under 90% sensitivity and approximately 81% specificity, and in testing the same model reached 80%/75%. During validation, the model predicted progression to ophthalmopathy a median of approximately 6.5 months ahead of onset, with 70.59% sensitivity and more than 72% specificity.

This TCR was recovered from a woman aged 25 to 45 with Graves' hyperthyroidism. This receptor chain uses TRBV30 and TRBJ2-2, with a tentative D gene TRBD2 over 6 matching bases. Sequenced input: blood. The DNA sequence follows: TGTGCCTGGAGTGCTAGCGACACCGGGGAGCTGTTTTTT. This encodes CAWSASDTGELFF.